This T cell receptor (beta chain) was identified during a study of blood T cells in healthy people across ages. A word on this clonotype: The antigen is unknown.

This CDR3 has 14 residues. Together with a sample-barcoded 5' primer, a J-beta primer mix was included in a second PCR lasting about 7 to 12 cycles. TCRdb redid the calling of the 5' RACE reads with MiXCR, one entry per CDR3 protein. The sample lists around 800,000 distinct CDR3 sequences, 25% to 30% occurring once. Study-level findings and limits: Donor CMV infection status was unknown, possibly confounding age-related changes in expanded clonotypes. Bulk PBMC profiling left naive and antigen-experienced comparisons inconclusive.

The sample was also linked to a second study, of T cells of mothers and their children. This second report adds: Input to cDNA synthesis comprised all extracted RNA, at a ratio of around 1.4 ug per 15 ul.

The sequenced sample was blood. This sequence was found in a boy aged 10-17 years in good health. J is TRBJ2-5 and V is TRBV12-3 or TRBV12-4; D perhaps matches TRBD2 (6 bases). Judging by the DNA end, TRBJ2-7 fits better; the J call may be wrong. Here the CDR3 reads CASSGAPGVYEQYF. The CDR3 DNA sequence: TGTGCCAGCAGTGGGGCCCCGGGGGTCTACGAGCAGTACTTC.